This T cell receptor (beta chain) was profiled in a study of cytotoxic CD8 clonotypes in ibrutinib-treated CLL. Study background: The group held 11 relapsed/refractory and around 15 treatment-naive patients, with some 17 IGHV unmutated. Partial responses totalled about 24 and complete responses 2; after median approximately 74 months, about 15 remained remitted and around twelve progressed. Study-level results: Rare overall, public clonotypes shrank or held steady under therapy.

The planned depth of sequencing spanned 1 in 200,000 to 1 in 1 million T cells. Using immunoSEQ multiplex PCR, the repertoire was profiled, and TCRdb retains in-frame clones only, with some absent. Of over 14,000 clones in the sample, approximately 70% were seen once. Germline CDR1 SQVTM, CDR2 ANQGSEA. The CDR3 extends over 14 amino acids. V was trimmed by 4 bases and J by 0 bases, leaving 7 bases between them. Of note for this clone: The antigen remains undetermined.

The chain is built from TRBV29-1 and TRBJ2-6; D remains ambiguous. The source was PBMCs, collected before ibrutinib treatment. The sequence was obtained from a human donor with chronic lymphocytic leukemia. CDR3 bases: TGCAGCGTTGCGAATCACTCTGGGGCCAACGTCCTGACTTTC. Its translation: CSVANHSGANVLTF. Full variable domain (rest looked up from reference TRBV29-1 and TRBJ2-6): SAVISQKPSRDICQRGTSLTIQCQVDSQVTMMFWYRQQPGQSLTLIATANQGSEATYESGFVIDKFPISRPNLTFSTLTVSNMSPEDSSIYLCSVANHSGANVLTFGAGSRLTVL.